This TCR beta chain was recovered during a study of cytotoxic CD8 clonotypes in ibrutinib-treated CLL. The method was immunoSEQ multiplex PCR; TCRdb's version includes in-frame clones alone and lacks a portion of them. The data contain over 150,000 clones, roughly 77% of them singletons. The CDR3 consists of 14 residues. The germline CDR1 and CDR2 sequences are SQVTM and ANQGSEA. Broader study findings: Clonality correlated strongly with circulating CD8+ T cells and exceeded age-matched healthy donors at baseline.

On this clone: Its antigen is as yet unknown.

The rearrangement uses TRBV29-1 and TRBJ2-5; TRBD1 might be the D (5 bases). With the DNA end fitting TRBJ2-7 better, the J assignment may be wrong. The source of this sequence is a human donor with chronic lymphocytic leukemia. The sample consisted of PBMCs, taken after 12 months of ibrutinib treatment. This CDR3 reads CSVEDVQVAYEQYF. The CDR3 DNA reads as TGCAGCGTTGAAGATGTACAGGTTGCCTACGAGCAGTACTTC.